This T cell receptor beta chain was observed in a study of T cell responses to AZD1222 COVID-19 vaccine. Study-wide results and caveats: The donors showed a predominance of white British ancestry and of females, with possible underestimation of clonal diversity. When two AZD1222 doses had been given, Spike-specific TCR breadth and depth rose.

Clones were read by immunoSEQ multiplex PCR, and TCRdb kept only the in-frame ones, dropping some. Among about 120,000 clones, around 92% were seen once, and the ten largest hold 14% to 15%. The CDR3 is 17 amino acids. With V trimmed by 2 bases and J by 0 bases, 5 bases remained unmatched. The germline CDR1 and CDR2 sequences are MNHEY and SVGEGT. Comments on this clone: What it binds is unknown.

The source material was peripheral blood, sampled on day 0 of AZD1222 vaccination. V is TRBV6-2 or TRBV6-3 and J is TRBJ2-5; 11 bases match TRBD2. The clonotype was recovered from an adult in good health. The CDR3 DNA reads TGTGCCAGCAGTTACAGTAAGGGACTAGCGGACCAAGAGACCCAGTACTTC. This codes for CASSYSKGLADQETQYF.